A selection of T cell receptor beta chains follows, all from one sample in a study of long-term antiretroviral therapy in people with HIV. The table came from immunoSEQ multiplex PCR; TCRdb's copy has only in-frame clones and leaves some out. The sample has 15,000 or so clones; about 88% are singletons. This specimen was unsorted PBMCs, taken 2.1 years after starting antiretroviral therapy. These receptor sequences come from a woman aged 40 to 50 with HIV. CDR3s include the opening cysteine and the closing phenylalanine or tryptophan. The D gene is left open where the match is weak. Rows may omit the clone size; those that give it use once, few, many or a size class.

d_call: .; j_call: TRBJ1-1; clone_size: .; v_call: TRBV6-5; cdr3_aa: CASKPPGRNTEAFF; cdr3_nt: TGTGCCAGCAAACCACCGGGCCGTAACACTGAAGCTTTCTTT
d_call: .; j_call: TRBJ1-1; clone_size: .; v_call: TRBV15; cdr3_aa: CATSRDVNTEAFF; cdr3_nt: TGTGCCACCAGCAGAGATGTGAACACTGAAGCTTTCTTT
d_call: TRBD2; j_call: TRBJ2-1; clone_size: .; v_call: TRBV7-2; cdr3_aa: CASSLGAGGGNEQFF; cdr3_nt: TGTGCCAGCAGCTTAGGAGCGGGGGGTGGGAATGAGCAGTTCTTC
d_call: TRBD1; j_call: TRBJ1-2; clone_size: .; v_call: TRBV2; cdr3_aa: CASSQGAGGYTF; cdr3_nt: TGTGCCAGCTCGCAGGGGGCGGGTGGCTACACCTTC
d_call: .; j_call: TRBJ1-5; clone_size: .; v_call: TRBV9; cdr3_aa: CASSAGERQPQHF; cdr3_nt: TGTGCCAGCAGCGCAGGAGAACGGCAGCCCCAGCATTTT
d_call: .; j_call: TRBJ1-1; clone_size: .; v_call: TRBV5-5; cdr3_aa: CASSLEAGLNTEAFF; cdr3_nt: TGTGCCAGCAGCTTGGAGGCAGGCCTGAACACTGAAGCTTTCTTT
d_call: TRBD2; j_call: TRBJ2-5; clone_size: medium-sized; v_call: TRBV5-5; cdr3_aa: CASSESTGTRGGYRETQYF; cdr3_nt: TGTGCCAGCAGCGAGAGCACCGGGACTAGAGGCGGGTATAGAGAGACCCAGTACTTC
d_call: .; j_call: TRBJ1-1; clone_size: .; v_call: TRBV29-1; cdr3_aa: CSVEGQTNTEAFF; cdr3_nt: TGCAGCGTTGAGGGGCAAACGAACACTGAAGCTTTCTTT
d_call: TRBD1; j_call: TRBJ2-5; clone_size: .; v_call: TRBV5-1; cdr3_aa: CASSLGQDRAQYF; cdr3_nt: TGCGCCAGCAGCCTGGGACAGGACCGGGCCCAGTACTTC
d_call: TRBD1; j_call: TRBJ1-6; clone_size: .; v_call: TRBV30; cdr3_aa: CAWSSTGGNSPLHF; cdr3_nt: TGTGCCTGGAGTTCAACAGGGGGTAATTCACCCCTCCACTTT
d_call: .; j_call: TRBJ2-2; clone_size: few; v_call: TRBV18; cdr3_aa: CASSPSDDGTGELFF; cdr3_nt: TGTGCCAGCTCACCGTCCGACGATGGGACCGGGGAGCTGTTTTTT
d_call: .; j_call: TRBJ2-5; clone_size: once; v_call: TRBV2; cdr3_aa: CASSGLGPTETQYF; cdr3_nt: TGTGCCAGCAGTGGACTCGGTCCTACGGAGACCCAGTACTTC
d_call: .; j_call: TRBJ1-5; clone_size: .; v_call: TRBV21-1; cdr3_aa: CASSFQTGTALSNQPQHF; cdr3_nt: TGTGCCAGCAGCTTCCAAACCGGGACAGCTCTTAGCAATCAGCCCCAGCATTTT
d_call: .; j_call: TRBJ2-7; clone_size: .; v_call: TRBV10-3; cdr3_aa: CAIRETGLYEQYF; cdr3_nt: TGTGCCATCAGAGAGACAGGCCTCTACGAGCAGTACTTC
d_call: .; j_call: TRBJ1-1; clone_size: .; v_call: TRBV6-1; cdr3_aa: CASTGRIVNTEAFF; cdr3_nt: TGTGCCAGCACCGGAAGGATAGTGAACACTGAAGCTTTCTTT
d_call: TRBD1; j_call: TRBJ1-2; clone_size: .; v_call: TRBV4-1; cdr3_aa: CASSQGGQGRYGYTF; cdr3_nt: TGCGCCAGCAGCCAAGGGGGACAGGGGAGATATGGCTACACCTTC
d_call: .; j_call: TRBJ2-4; clone_size: .; v_call: TRBV7-9; cdr3_aa: CASSLSTENIQYF; cdr3_nt: TGTGCCAGCAGCTTATCGACCGAAAACATTCAGTACTTC
d_call: .; j_call: TRBJ2-7; clone_size: .; v_call: TRBV9; cdr3_aa: CASSVEPGSPQYF; cdr3_nt: TGTGCCAGCAGCGTAGAACCGGGCTCTCCGCAGTACTTC
d_call: .; j_call: TRBJ2-7; clone_size: .; v_call: TRBV29-1; cdr3_aa: CSVEDWGSADYEQYF; cdr3_nt: TGCAGCGTTGAAGATTGGGGTAGCGCCGACTACGAGCAGTACTTC
d_call: .; j_call: TRBJ1-5; clone_size: .; v_call: TRBV5-8; cdr3_aa: CASSLARQRADNQPQHF; cdr3_nt: TGTGCCAGCAGCTTGGCCAGACAGCGGGCAGACAATCAGCCCCAGCATTTT
d_call: .; j_call: TRBJ2-7; clone_size: .; v_call: TRBV6-5; cdr3_aa: CASSYSEGYEQYF; cdr3_nt: TGTGCCAGCAGTTACTCGGAGGGCTACGAGCAGTACTTC
d_call: TRBD2; j_call: TRBJ2-1; clone_size: .; v_call: TRBV7-6; cdr3_aa: CASSLGWGGSYNEQFF; cdr3_nt: TGTGCCAGCAGCTTAGGTTGGGGGGGATCCTACAATGAGCAGTTCTTC
d_call: .; j_call: TRBJ1-1; clone_size: .; v_call: TRBV7-9; cdr3_aa: CASSLGQDMNTEAFF; cdr3_nt: TGTGCCAGCAGCTTAGGCCAAGACATGAACACTGAAGCTTTCTTT
d_call: .; j_call: TRBJ2-3; clone_size: once; v_call: TRBV10-3; cdr3_aa: CAISDGTTTDTQYF; cdr3_nt: TGTGCCATCAGTGACGGCACGACCACAGATACGCAGTATTTT
d_call: .; j_call: TRBJ2-4; clone_size: .; v_call: TRBV30; cdr3_aa: CAWSISDVAKNIQYF; cdr3_nt: TGTGCCTGGAGTATCTCGGATGTAGCCAAAAACATTCAGTACTTC
d_call: TRBD2; j_call: TRBJ2-5; clone_size: .; v_call: TRBV2; cdr3_aa: CASSDAGGETQYF; cdr3_nt: TGTGCCAGCAGTGACGCCGGGGGGGAGACCCAGTACTTC
d_call: .; j_call: TRBJ2-5; clone_size: few; v_call: TRBV6-5; cdr3_aa: CASSGTGTPETQYF; cdr3_nt: TGTGCCAGCAGCGGGACCGGGACTCCAGAGACCCAGTACTTC
d_call: TRBD2; j_call: TRBJ2-3; clone_size: .; v_call: TRBV29-1; cdr3_aa: CSVAGLGEVTQYF; cdr3_nt: TGCAGCGTGGCAGGACTAGGTGAGGTTACGCAGTATTTT
d_call: TRBD2; j_call: TRBJ2-5; clone_size: .; v_call: TRBV2; cdr3_aa: CASSDRGGLWETQYF; cdr3_nt: TGTGCCAGCAGTGACCGGGGGGGCCTCTGGGAGACCCAGTACTTC
d_call: .; j_call: TRBJ2-7; clone_size: once; v_call: TRBV4-3; cdr3_aa: CASSQDREGLYEQYF; cdr3_nt: TGCGCCAGCAGCCAAGATAGAGAGGGTCTCTACGAGCAGTACTTC
d_call: TRBD1; j_call: TRBJ1-4; clone_size: .; v_call: TRBV18; cdr3_aa: CASSATGAAEEKLFF; cdr3_nt: TGTGCCAGCTCAGCAACAGGGGCCGCTGAGGAAAAACTGTTTTTT
d_call: TRBD1; j_call: TRBJ1-1; clone_size: .; v_call: TRBV2; cdr3_aa: CASSGTGGNTEAFF; cdr3_nt: TGTGCCAGCAGCGGGACAGGCGGGAACACTGAAGCTTTCTTT
d_call: .; j_call: TRBJ2-7; clone_size: .; v_call: TRBV7-9; cdr3_aa: CASSFVIDSYEQYF; cdr3_nt: TGTGCCAGCAGCTTCGTTATCGACTCCTACGAGCAGTACTTC
d_call: .; j_call: TRBJ1-4; clone_size: .; v_call: TRBV6-5; cdr3_aa: CASSYSRGETEKLFF; cdr3_nt: TGTGCCAGCAGTTACTCGAGGGGGGAAACCGAAAAACTGTTTTTT
d_call: .; j_call: TRBJ2-7; clone_size: .; v_call: TRBV6-6; cdr3_aa: CASSPLRTTYSYEQYF; cdr3_nt: TGTGCCAGCAGTCCCCTAAGAACAACCTATTCCTACGAGCAGTACTTC
d_call: .; j_call: TRBJ1-1; clone_size: few; v_call: TRBV5-4; cdr3_aa: CASSSENTEAFF; cdr3_nt: TGTGCCAGCAGCTCAGAGAACACTGAAGCTTTCTTT
d_call: .; j_call: TRBJ1-1; clone_size: .; v_call: TRBV5-1; cdr3_aa: CASSTRAPAGPNTEAFF; cdr3_nt: TGCGCCAGCAGCACAAGGGCCCCGGCAGGGCCGAACACTGAAGCTTTCTTT
d_call: .; j_call: TRBJ1-2; clone_size: .; v_call: TRBV5-6; cdr3_aa: CASSSDLDYYGYTF; cdr3_nt: TGTGCCAGCAGCTCGGACCTGGACTACTATGGCTACACCTTC
d_call: .; j_call: TRBJ2-1; clone_size: .; v_call: TRBV7-2; cdr3_aa: CASSLGKWGSEQFF; cdr3_nt: TGTGCCAGCAGCTTGGGAAAATGGGGTAGTGAGCAGTTCTTC
d_call: .; j_call: TRBJ2-3; clone_size: .; v_call: TRBV10-3; cdr3_aa: CAISAITGAGGTQYF; cdr3_nt: TGTGCCATCAGTGCGATAACAGGGGCCGGGGGTACGCAGTATTTT
d_call: TRBD2; j_call: TRBJ2-5; clone_size: .; v_call: TRBV30; cdr3_aa: CAWSVGLAGTETQYF; cdr3_nt: TGTGCCTGGAGTGTGGGACTAGCGGGGACAGAGACCCAGTACTTC
d_call: .; j_call: TRBJ2-7; clone_size: .; v_call: TRBV6-5; cdr3_aa: CASMDSSYEQYF; cdr3_nt: TGTGCCAGCATGGACAGTTCCTACGAGCAGTACTTC
d_call: TRBD2; j_call: TRBJ2-7; clone_size: once; v_call: TRBV4-1; cdr3_aa: CASSLLAGFSYEQYF; cdr3_nt: TGCGCCAGCAGCCTACTAGCGGGGTTCTCCTACGAGCAGTACTTC
d_call: TRBD1; j_call: TRBJ2-5; clone_size: .; v_call: TRBV5-1; cdr3_aa: CASSYGDRGYETQYF; cdr3_nt: TGCGCCAGCAGCTACGGCGACAGGGGTTATGAGACCCAGTACTTC
d_call: TRBD2; j_call: TRBJ2-5; clone_size: .; v_call: TRBV7-9; cdr3_aa: CASSSFTSGRQRIQETQYF; cdr3_nt: TGTGCCAGCAGCTCCTTCACTAGCGGGAGGCAACGTATCCAAGAGACCCAGTACTTC
d_call: TRBD1; j_call: TRBJ2-5; clone_size: .; v_call: TRBV10-3; cdr3_aa: CAISESRTGQETQYF; cdr3_nt: TGTGCCATCAGTGAGTCGAGGACAGGGCAAGAGACCCAGTACTTC
d_call: TRBD1; j_call: TRBJ1-1; clone_size: .; v_call: TRBV4-3; cdr3_aa: CASSPGTGAAGLGAFF; cdr3_nt: TGCGCCAGCAGCCCCGGGACAGGGGCCGCCGGTTTAGGGGCTTTCTTT
d_call: .; j_call: TRBJ1-5; clone_size: .; v_call: TRBV30; cdr3_aa: CAWSGTGNNQPQHF; cdr3_nt: TGTGCCTGGAGTGGGACGGGGAACAATCAGCCCCAGCATTTT
d_call: TRBD1; j_call: TRBJ1-6; clone_size: .; v_call: TRBV5-4; cdr3_aa: CASSLQGAGSPLHF; cdr3_nt: TGTGCCAGCAGCTTACAGGGGGCAGGGTCACCCCTCCACTTT
d_call: TRBD2; j_call: TRBJ2-3; clone_size: .; v_call: TRBV10-3; cdr3_aa: CAISEAGGTDTQYF; cdr3_nt: TGTGCCATCAGTGAGGCGGGGGGCACAGATACGCAGTATTTT
d_call: .; j_call: TRBJ2-3; clone_size: .; v_call: TRBV7-9; cdr3_aa: CASSLDLGPTDTQYF; cdr3_nt: TGTGCCAGCAGCTTAGATCTCGGCCCCACAGATACGCAGTATTTT
d_call: .; j_call: TRBJ1-5; clone_size: .; v_call: TRBV15; cdr3_aa: CATSSLSNQPQHF; cdr3_nt: TGTGCCACCAGCAGTCTGAGCAATCAGCCCCAGCATTTT
d_call: .; j_call: TRBJ2-7; clone_size: .; v_call: TRBV18; cdr3_aa: CASSPGTPGYEQYF; cdr3_nt: TGTGCCAGCTCACCCGGGACGCCAGGCTACGAGCAGTACTTC
d_call: .; j_call: TRBJ2-3; clone_size: .; v_call: TRBV7-9; cdr3_aa: CASMPKYPSADTQYF; cdr3_nt: TGTGCCAGCATGCCAAAGTATCCTAGCGCAGATACGCAGTATTTT
d_call: .; j_call: TRBJ1-1; clone_size: .; v_call: TRBV5-4; cdr3_aa: CASSPTSTGNTEAFF; cdr3_nt: TGTGCCAGCAGCCCCACGTCCACGGGGAACACTGAAGCTTTCTTT